These 14 T cell receptor beta chains came from one sample sequenced in a study of vaccination and CD4 T cells after COVID-19. The antigens for these receptors are not known. The sample's treatment: 10-day PBMC culture with coronavirus spike peptide pools or control peptides (ViraFEST assay). Cultured CD4+ T cell DNA was sequenced using the Oncomine TCR Beta short-read assay. TCRdb itself ran the PCR reads through MiXCR, one entry per CDR3 protein. The repertoire holds 20,000 or so distinct CDR3 sequences, with 26% as singletons. Sequenced: cultured CD4+ T cells from blood. Receptor source: a human donor with COVID-19.

This clonotype was detected a few times. The chain joins TRBV2 to TRBJ1-6; weak D call: TRBD1 (6 bases). Trimming took 6 bases from V and 13 from J, leaving 25 bases between them. The CDR3 sequence is 16 residues long. Germline V lookup: CDR1 SNHLY, CDR2 FYNNEI. CDR3 coding DNA: TGTGCCAGCAGCGAACCCTCTGGGGGGCCCGTAGGGCCCCTCCACTTT. This sequence encodes CASSEPSGGPVGPLHF. The variable domain in full, completed from reference TRBV2 and TRBJ1-6, reads EPEVTQTPSHQVTQMGQEVILRCVPISNHLYFYWYRQILGQKVEFLVSFYNNEISEKSEIFDDQFSVERPDGSNFTLKIRSTKLEDSAMYFCASSEPSGGPVGPLHFGNGTRLTVT.

V usage is TRBV5-4 and J usage is TRBJ1-6, with 9 bases aligning to TRBD1. This CDR3 has 15 residues. V lost 2 bases, J lost 6 bases, and 3 bases stayed unmatched. CDR1 SGHNT and CDR2 YYREEE come from the germline V gene (reference sequence). CDR3 sequence: CASSFRDRVNSPLHF. The DNA for the CDR3 is TGTGCCAGCAGCTTCCGGGACAGGGTTAATTCACCCCTCCACTTT.

This clonotype showed up just a few times. CDR3 sequence (DNA): TGCAGTGCTCTGGACCGGGATACGCAGTATTTT. It encodes CSALDRDTQYF. This rearrangement joins TRBV20-1 to TRBJ2-3; D is unresolved. With 5 bases removed from V and 6 bases from J, the gap between germline ends came to 9 bases. The germline V gene encodes CDR1 DFQATT and CDR2 SNEGSKA (reference sequence). The CDR3 is 11 residues long.

The chain carries TRBV7-8 and TRBJ1-1; unclear D gene. V was clipped by 4 bases and J by 7 bases, with 13 bases between them. This CDR3 comprises 13 residues. Germline-derived CDR1 and CDR2 are SGHVS and FQNEAQ. DNA for the CDR3: TGTGCCAGCAGCTCCCATGCGGGCATTGAAGCTTTCTTT. It is translated as CASSSHAGIEAFF.

V and J are TRBV4-3 and TRBJ2-3, with 7 bases aligning to TRBD1. The CDR3 contains 15 residues. V lost 4 bases to trimming and J lost 6 bases; unmatched junction nucleotides: 10. CDR1 is LGHNA, CDR2 YSLEER, per germline. The CDR3: CASSPSSGGRDTQYF. The CDR3 region has the DNA TGCGCCAGCAGCCCCTCCTCAGGGGGTAGGGATACGCAGTATTTT.

The V call is TRBV5-4, the J call TRBJ1-1; TRBD1 aligns across 7 bases. The germline gives CDR1 SGHNT, CDR2 YYREEE (reference sequence). CDR3 length: 15 residues. Losses at the gene ends were 2 bases for V and 0 bases for J; bases not matched to a gene: 4. The CDR3 is CASSFMTGMNTEAFF. CDR3 nucleotide sequence: TGTGCCAGCAGCTTCATGACAGGGATGAACACTGAAGCTTTCTTT. The whole variable domain, remainder taken from reference TRBV5-4 and TRBJ1-1, is ETGVTQSPTHLIKTRGQQVTLRCSSQSGHNTVSWYQQALGQGPQFIFQYYREEENGRGNFPPRFSGLQFPNYSSELNVNALELDDSALYLCASSFMTGMNTEAFFGQGTRLTVV.

A few counts support this clonotype. The chain has TRBV5-1 and TRBJ1-1; 11 bases match TRBD1. V shed 0 bases and J 7 bases; nucleotides not matched to a gene: 5. The CDR3 has 15 amino acids. Germline CDR1 reads SGHRS; CDR2 reads YFSETQ. CDR3 region: CASSLERTGGGEAFF. The CDR3 DNA is TGCGCCAGCAGCTTGGAGAGGACAGGGGGCGGTGAAGCTTTCTTT. The full variable domain, in which reference TRBV5-1 and TRBJ1-1 provide the parts outside the CDR3, is KAGVTQTPRYLIKTRGQQVTLSCSPISGHRSVSWYQQTPGQGLQFLFEYFSETQRNKGNFPGRFSGRQFSNSRSEMNVSTLELGDSALYLCASSLERTGGGEAFFGQGTRLTVV.

By sample fraction, this clonotype is medium-sized (0.01 to 0.1%). This chain links TRBV10-3 with TRBJ1-5; 7 nucleotides align to TRBD1. Per germline, CDR1 ENHRY and CDR2 SYGVKD. The length of the CDR3 is 15 residues. V lost 2 bases to trimming and J lost 9 bases; unmatched junction nucleotides: 10. The CDR3 DNA reads TGTGCCATCAGTGAGGATGGACAGGTTCTACGGCCCCAGCATTTT. Amino acids: CAISEDGQVLRPQHF.

The chain uses TRBV9 and TRBJ1-1, with D perhaps TRBD1 (6 bases). The CDR3 covers 18 residues. Germline assignment: CDR1 SGDLS and CDR2 YYNGEE. The germline V and J ends were trimmed by 7 bases and 1 base, with 26 bases remaining between them. CDR3 nucleotide sequence: TGTGCCAGCCGCCCAAGGGGGGTCCGGGGGCGGTCGAACACTGAAGCTTTCTTT. Its protein product is CASRPRGVRGRSNTEAFF.

Only a few counts were recorded for this clonotype. V usage is TRBV5-4 and J usage is TRBJ1-2, with a weak D call TRBD1 (5 bases). Germline V gives CDR1 SGHNT, CDR2 YYREEE (reference sequence). V was shortened by 4 bases and J by 9 bases, with 16 bases between the two germline ends. This CDR3 is built from 13 residues. CDR3 region: CASSPTGGISYTF. As DNA, the CDR3 is TGTGCCAGCAGCCCTACGGGGGGGATAAGCTACACCTTC.

CDR3 protein: CASSLAPAAYGYTF. In nucleotides, the CDR3 is TGCGCCAGCAGCTTGGCCCCGGCAGCCTATGGCTACACCTTC. The chain joins TRBV5-1 to TRBJ1-2; D not resolved. The CDR3 totals 14 residues. Per the germline V gene, CDR1 is SGHRS and CDR2 is YFSETQ. V was pared by 0 bases and J by 4 bases, with 10 bases between.

The rearrangement joins TRBV20-1 to TRBJ1-5, with 8 bases matching TRBD1. The V segment lost 6 bases and the J segment 0 bases; nucleotides outside the gene matches: 16. The CDR3 extends over 18 amino acids. Germline V gives CDR1 DFQATT, CDR2 SNEGSKA (reference sequence). The CDR3 sequence is CSAPSPGQASYSNQPQHF. DNA of the CDR3: TGCAGTGCCCCATCACCGGGACAGGCTTCCTATAGCAATCAGCCCCAGCATTTT.

This clonotype was observed a few times. In DNA, the CDR3 is TGCGCCAGCAGTGAGTCCGACGCGGGGGCCAAAAACATTCAGTACTTC. It translates to CASSESDAGAKNIQYF. This sequence joins TRBV10-1 and TRBJ2-4; the D gene is possibly TRBD2 (6 bases). Between the trimmed V and J ends, which lost 0 bases and 1 base, there was a span of 10 bases. The CDR3 is 16 amino acids. Germline V lookup: CDR1 WNHNN, CDR2 SYGVQD (reference sequence).

This clonotype was seen only a few times. The rearrangement links TRBV20-1 to TRBJ1-2; no firm D call. The CDR3 runs 13 residues. Germline CDR1 reads DFQATT; CDR2 reads SNEGSKA (reference sequence). V was cut by 3 bases and J by 2 bases, with 10 bases left in between. The CDR3 coding sequence is TGCAGTGCTAGTACGGGAGCCAACTATGGCTACACCTTC. It codes for CSASTGANYGYTF.